This T cell receptor (beta chain) was documented in a study of CD8 T cells in ankylosing spondylitis. For TCR beta, libraries came from quantitative 5'-RACE with molecular barcodes. Via MiXCR, TCRdb re-called the 5' RACE reads, giving one row per CDR3 protein. The data show around 330,000 distinct CDR3 sequences, 9.5% to 13% seen once. Study-level findings and limits: Past studies reported some motif variants in reactive arthritis synovial fluid and blood. Within matched ankylosing spondylitis synovial fluid, disease-linked clones were reportedly significantly enriched.

For this clonotype: What it binds is unknown.

Trimming cost V 2 bases and J 4 bases, with 6 bases left between them. Germline loops: CDR1 SNHLY, CDR2 FYNNEI. This CDR3 has 12 amino acids. The sequenced sample was blood, either unsorted or a sorted T cell fraction (not recorded which). This clonotype originated in a female donor with ankylosing spondylitis or in good health (not recorded which). The chain employs TRBV2 and TRBJ2-7; D not resolved. CDR3 sequence (DNA): TGTGCCAGCAGTGAAATGTTGTACGAGCAGTACTTC. It translates to CASSEMLYEQYF.